This T cell receptor beta chain originates from a study of CD8+ T cells in alopecia areata. As the sequencing template, cDNA was produced by extracting RNA and reverse transcribing it. The assay was immunoSEQ multiplex PCR, and TCRdb's table has in-frame clones only and misses some. The repertoire holds roughly 180,000 clones, with about three fifths as singletons. Stated treatment: oral pan-JAK inhibitor, 5-10 mg twice daily. CDR3 length equals 15 residues. V trimming: 3 bases; J trimming: 6 bases; junction bases outside the gene matches: 6. Germline V CDR1 and CDR2: GTSNPN, SVGIG (reference sequence).

This clonotype was obtained from a human donor with alopecia areata. Source: CD4+ T cells sorted from blood, taken at week 4, from a patient treated with tofacitinib. V and J are TRBV30 and TRBJ1-6, with 9 bases fitting TRBD1. Here the CDR3 reads CAWRGGTGLNSPLHF. The CDR3 DNA reads TGTGCCTGGAGAGGAGGGACAGGGCTTAATTCACCCCTCCACTTT.